The 2 T cell receptor beta chains presented below share a single source sample, sequenced in a study of T cell changes during pregnancy in multiple sclerosis. The repertoire was sequenced with immunoSEQ multiplex PCR; TCRdb's copy has only in-frame clones and lacks some. The profile shows tens of thousands of clones, around 90% of them singletons. Source: peripheral blood, taken after pregnancy. The receptor source for this set is a female donor in good health, enrolled as a control in a pregnancy study.

V usage is TRBV5-1 and J usage is TRBJ1-1; 9 nucleotides agree with TRBD1. The CDR3 sequence is 15 residues long. CDR1 is SGHRS and CDR2 is YFSETQ in the germline V gene. The V gene end was trimmed by 0 bases and the J gene end by 11 bases; junction bases not matched to a gene: 11. The CDR3 protein is CASSLGDRAVSSAFF. In DNA form, the CDR3 reads TGCGCCAGCAGCTTGGGGGACAGGGCTGTTTCGAGTGCTTTCTTT. The complete variable domain, with remaining parts taken from reference TRBV5-1 and TRBJ1-1, reads KAGVTQTPRYLIKTRGQQVTLSCSPISGHRSVSWYQQTPGQGLQFLFEYFSETQRNKGNFPGRFSGRQFSNSRSEMNVSTLELGDSALYLCASSLGDRAVSSAFFGQGTRLTVV.

The V gene is TRBV11-3, the J gene TRBJ1-5, with D possibly matching TRBD1 (6 bases). V lost 0 bases, J lost 0 bases, and 15 bases lay in between. The CDR3 totals 18 residues. CDR1 is SGHNT and CDR2 is YENEEA in the germline V gene. The CDR3 here is CASSLDRTAECSNQPQHF. As DNA, the CDR3 is TGTGCCAGCAGCTTAGATAGGACAGCCGAATGTAGCAATCAGCCCCAGCATTTT.